The present T cell receptor beta chain was sequenced within a study of blood T cell repertoires in COVID-19. Overall study: PBMCs, B-cell-depleted T cells, or T cells provided the cDNA or gDNA that made up the material.

J gave up 4 bases and V 3 bases, and 4 bases lay outside the gene matches. The CDR3 covers 14 residues. CDR1 SGHNT and CDR2 YYREEE come from the germline V gene (reference sequence). Authors' analysis steps: For nucleated cells, counts were estimated from reference gene primer amplification. Method: immunoSEQ multiplex PCR; TCRdb's copy keeps in-frame clones and lacks some. That table supplies the V and J calls and clone size; D and trimming were determined from the DNA. This repertoire shows more than 25,000 clones, roughly 80% found once; its top ten account for 40% to 65%. The V and J genes are TRBV5-4 and TRBJ2-5; 9 nucleotides agree with TRBD2. The specimen sequenced was peripheral blood. The sequence derives from a man aged 45 to 65 with active or convalescent COVID-19. The CDR3 protein is CASSYGTSTETQYF. The CDR3 region has the DNA TGTGCCAGCAGCTATGGGACTAGCACAGAGACCCAGTACTTC.